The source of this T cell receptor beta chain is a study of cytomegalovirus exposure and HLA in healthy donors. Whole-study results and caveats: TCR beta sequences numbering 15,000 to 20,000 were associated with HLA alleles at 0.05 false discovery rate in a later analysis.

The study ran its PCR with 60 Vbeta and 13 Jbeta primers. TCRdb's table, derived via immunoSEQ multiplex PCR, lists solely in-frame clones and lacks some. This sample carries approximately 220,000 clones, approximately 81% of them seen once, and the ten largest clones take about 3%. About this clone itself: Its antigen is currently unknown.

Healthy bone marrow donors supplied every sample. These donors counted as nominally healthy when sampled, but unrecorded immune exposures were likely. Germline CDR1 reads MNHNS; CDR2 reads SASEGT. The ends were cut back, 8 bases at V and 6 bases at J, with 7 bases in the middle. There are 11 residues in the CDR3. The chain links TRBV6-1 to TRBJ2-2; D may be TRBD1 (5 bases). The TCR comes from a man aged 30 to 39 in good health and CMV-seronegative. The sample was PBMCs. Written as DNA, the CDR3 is TGTGCCAGCCTCAGGGCCGGGGAGCTGTTTTTT. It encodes CASLRAGELFF.